This T cell receptor (beta chain) originates from a study of OX40 agonist ivuxolimab in advanced cancers. Study at large: Patients received the agonistic anti-OX40 (CD134) antibody ivuxolimab. People in dose escalation had one of these cancers: hepatocellular carcinoma, melanoma, renal cell or head and neck cancer.

Broader study findings: The work left the antigen specificity of expanded peripheral T cells undetermined. Low normalized T-cell clonal expansion also characterized some of the nonresponders.

For this clone: Its target is not known.

Sequencing was performed with immunoSEQ multiplex PCR; in TCRdb, only in-frame clones are kept and a portion is missing. Of 48,000 or so clones in the sample, about 90% were seen once. The clonotype was recovered from an adult with an advanced solid tumor such as melanoma, head and neck, liver or kidney cancer. The specimen was CD4+ or CD8+ T cells sorted from blood, collected in a trial of the OX40 agonist ivuxolimab.

The CDR3 bases are TGTGCCAGCAGCTCCTCCAGAGACTCCACTGAAGCTTTCTTT. Translating it yields CASSSSRDSTEAFF. This chain joins TRBV7-9 and TRBJ1-1; D remains unclear. Germline values: CDR1 SEHNR, CDR2 FQNEAQ (reference sequence). The CDR3 is 14 amino acids. V lost 4 bases to trimming and J lost 4 bases, with 13 bases between them.